The entry below gives a single T cell receptor (beta chain) sequence along with its context. This entry belongs to a study of blood T cell repertoires in COVID-19. About the research overall: The study drew acute and convalescent COVID-19 samples from the United States, Italy and Spain.

The germline V gene encodes CDR1 MGHRA and CDR2 YSYEKL. V lost 7 bases, J lost 5 bases, and 9 bases stayed unmatched. The CDR3 is 14 residues long. Sequencing was performed with immunoSEQ multiplex PCR; in TCRdb, only in-frame clones are kept and a portion is missing. Among 250,000 to 300,000 clones listed, about 89% were seen once. The source material was PBMCs or T cells enriched from blood (not recorded which). The genes are TRBV4-1 and TRBJ2-3; TRBD2 matches 7 bases. This TCR came from a woman in her thirties or forties who had recovered from COVID-19. DNA of the CDR3: TGCGCCAGCACCACCCGGGGGGTCCGAGATACGCAGTATTTT. Translated, it gives CASTTRGVRDTQYF.